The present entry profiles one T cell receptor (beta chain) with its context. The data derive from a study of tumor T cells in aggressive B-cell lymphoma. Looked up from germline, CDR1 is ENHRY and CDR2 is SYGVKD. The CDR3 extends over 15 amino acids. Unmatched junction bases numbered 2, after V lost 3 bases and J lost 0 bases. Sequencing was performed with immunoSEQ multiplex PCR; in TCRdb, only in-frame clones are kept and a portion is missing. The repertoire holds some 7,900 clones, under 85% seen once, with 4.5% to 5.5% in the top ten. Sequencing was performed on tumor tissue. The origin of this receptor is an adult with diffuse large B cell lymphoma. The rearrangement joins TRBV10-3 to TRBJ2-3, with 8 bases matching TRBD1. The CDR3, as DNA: TGTGCCATCAGTGACAGGGGGCGCAGCACAGATACGCAGTATTTT. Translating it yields CAISDRGRSTDTQYF.